Below are 27 T cell receptor beta chains sequenced from a single sample in a study of OX40 agonist ivuxolimab in advanced cancers. The table came from immunoSEQ multiplex PCR; TCRdb's copy has only in-frame clones and leaves some out. This table holds 40,000 or so clones, more than 85% found once. The specimen comprised CD4+ or CD8+ T cells sorted from blood, sampled in a trial of the OX40 agonist ivuxolimab. The receptors were gathered from an adult with an advanced solid tumor such as melanoma, head and neck, liver or kidney cancer.

This chain joins TRBV6-5 and TRBJ2-5; D is uncertain. The CDR3 spans 13 residues. Trimming took off 2 bases at V and 3 bases at J, with 7 bases between the two ends. Germline CDR1 is MNHEY and CDR2 is SVGAGI. CDR3 in amino acids: CASSYLREETQYF. CDR3 nucleotide sequence: TGTGCCAGCAGTTACCTTAGGGAAGAGACCCAGTACTTC.

The chain recombines TRBV5-4 with TRBJ2-1; D might be TRBD2 (5 bases). This CDR3 region has 14 residues. V lost 4 bases, J lost 0 bases, and 8 bases lay in between. Germline V gene sequence: CDR1 SGHNT, CDR2 YYREEE (reference sequence). In DNA form, the CDR3 reads TGTGCCAGCAGCGGGGAGAACTCCTACAATGAGCAGTTCTTC. This gives the protein CASSGENSYNEQFF.

V and J are TRBV19 and TRBJ2-7; possibly TRBD1 for D (5 bases). This CDR3 contains 13 residues. Germline-derived CDR1 and CDR2 are LNHDA and SQIVND (reference sequence). Deletions cut 8 bases from V and 1 base from J, with 12 bases between. The CDR3 DNA follows: TGTGCCAGTCGTTCAGGGAAGTCCTACGAGCAGTACTTC. Its protein is CASRSGKSYEQYF.

The rearrangement links TRBV15 to TRBJ1-1; 7 bases are a match to TRBD1. This CDR3 comprises 13 residues. The germline CDR1 and CDR2 sequences are LNHNV and YYDKDF (reference sequence). V shed 6 bases, J shed 5 bases, and the junction held 6 bases outside the gene matches. The CDR3 sequence is CATRGTAQTEAFF. In DNA form, the CDR3 reads TGTGCCACCAGGGGGACAGCTCAGACTGAAGCTTTCTTT.

The chain employs TRBV25-1 and TRBJ2-1; no definite D call. Trimming pared 5 bases from V and 5 bases from J, leaving 10 bases between. From germline, CDR1 is MGHDK and CDR2 SYGVNS. The CDR3 runs to 13 residues. CDR3 nucleotide sequence: TGTGCCAGCAGTAACCCCGCTAACAATGAGCAGTTCTTC. Protein sequence: CASSNPANNEQFF.

This chain uses TRBV6-5 with TRBJ2-5, with D maybe TRBD2 (7 bases). The V gene lost 0 bases and the J gene lost 5 bases, with 16 bases spanning the gap. Looked up from germline, CDR1 is MNHEY and CDR2 is SVGAGI. There are 16 residues in the CDR3. CDR3 DNA sequence: TGTGCCAGCAGTTACTCGAGGGGGGGCCACGGGGAGACCCAGTACTTC. This sequence encodes CASSYSRGGHGETQYF.

The V call is TRBV9, the J call TRBJ1-2; D is uncertain. The CDR3 is made up of 13 amino acids. V lost 0 bases and J 6 bases, leaving 9 bases between the germline ends. CDR1 and CDR2 (germline): SGDLS, YYNGEE. Here the CDR3 reads CASSVVPPNGYTF. The CDR3 DNA reads as TGTGCCAGCAGCGTAGTTCCCCCCAATGGCTACACCTTC.

The rearrangement links TRBV4-3 to TRBJ2-5, with 8 bases identical to TRBD1. The CDR3 covers 17 residues. The ends lost 0 bases at V and 5 bases at J; junction bases unmatched: 11. CDR1 and CDR2 from the germline V gene are LGHNA and YSLEER. The CDR3 sequence is CASSQDARAGGGETQYF. The DNA of the CDR3 is TGCGCCAGCAGCCAAGACGCGCGGGCAGGGGGCGGGGAGACCCAGTACTTC.

The chain links TRBV5-5 to TRBJ1-5; D gene unclear. The V and J ends lost 1 base and 3 bases respectively, with 11 bases between them. This CDR3 comprises 15 residues. Germline CDR1 SGHKS, CDR2 YYEKEE (reference sequence). The CDR3 nucleotides read TGTGCCAGCAGCTTGTTGGGAGGCCCCAATCAGCCCCAGCATTTT. The encoded protein is CASSLLGGPNQPQHF.

V is TRBV5-1 and J is TRBJ1-2; 8 nucleotides agree with TRBD1. Germline V lookup: CDR1 SGHRS, CDR2 YFSETQ. This CDR3 region has 13 residues. J lost 8 bases, V lost 3 bases, and 6 bases had no gene match. CDR3 in DNA: TGCGCCAGCAGCTCTCCAGGGGGCGACGGCTACACCTTC. Amino acid sequence: CASSSPGGDGYTF.

Worth noting for this clone: Germline and junction disagree at one end, which may indicate a read error. The chain combines TRBV5-1 with TRBJ1-6; D not resolved. The CDR3 runs 12 residues. Germline CDR1 SGHRS, CDR2 YFSETQ. CDR3 coding DNA: TGCGCCAGCAGCTCCAATAATTCACCCCTCCACTTT. Translated, it gives CASSSNNSPLHF. Full variable domain (remainder filled in from reference TRBV5-1 and TRBJ1-6): KAGVTQTPRYLIKTRGQQVTLSCSPISGHRSVSWYQQTPGQGLQFLFEYFSETQRNKGNFPGRFSGRQFSNSRSEMNVSTLELGDSALYLCASSSNNSPLHFGNGTRLTVT.

The rearrangement uses TRBV7-6 and TRBJ2-7; D is undetermined. The CDR3 covers 11 residues. In germline, CDR1 is SGHVS, CDR2 FNYEAQ. V dropped 1 base and J dropped 6 bases, with 4 bases sitting between them. CDR3 amino acids: CASSLEAEQYF. The CDR3 DNA follows: TGTGCCAGCAGCTTAGAAGCCGAGCAGTACTTC. The complete variable domain, with remaining parts taken from reference TRBV7-6 and TRBJ2-7, reads GAGVSQSPRYKVTKRGQDVALRCDPISGHVSLYWYRQALGQGPEFLTYFNYEAQQDKSGLPNDRFSAERPEGSISTLTIQRTEQRDSAMYRCASSLEAEQYFGPGTRLTVT.

The chain links TRBV2 to TRBJ1-5; TRBD1 agrees at 9 bases. Unmatched junction bases numbered 1, after V lost 7 bases and J lost 6 bases. The length of the CDR3 is 12 residues. CDR1 is SNHLY and CDR2 is FYNNEI in the germline V gene. The CDR3 nucleotides read TGTGCCAGCAAGACAGGGGGTCAGCCCCAGCATTTT. This gives the protein CASKTGGQPQHF. Using reference TRBV2 and TRBJ1-5 for the parts outside the CDR3, the full variable domain is EPEVTQTPSHQVTQMGQEVILRCVPISNHLYFYWYRQILGQKVEFLVSFYNNEISEKSEIFDDQFSVERPDGSNFTLKIRSTKLEDSAMYFCASKTGGQPQHFGDGTRLSIL.

The chain has TRBV5-1 and TRBJ1-3; D possibly corresponds to TRBD1 (6 bases). Trimming took off 4 bases at V and 0 bases at J, with 14 bases between the two ends. CDR3 length: 16 residues. Germline-derived CDR1 and CDR2 are SGHRS and YFSETQ. The DNA of the CDR3 is TGCGCCAGCAGCCCCCAGGGGTTAGACTCTGGAAACACCATATATTTT. The encoded protein is CASSPQGLDSGNTIYF.

J is TRBJ2-5 and V is TRBV4-1; no definite D call. The CDR3 consists of 11 residues. The V gene lost 0 bases and the J gene lost 6 bases, with 2 bases spanning the gap. Per the germline V gene, CDR1 is MGHRA and CDR2 is YSYEKL. For the CDR3, the DNA is TGCGCCAGCAGCCAAGATAAGACCCAGTACTTC. This codes for CASSQDKTQYF.

This chain joins TRBV28 and TRBJ1-1; possibly TRBD1 for D (5 bases). Germline V gene sequence: CDR1 MDHEN, CDR2 SYDVKM. Trimming shortened V by 5 bases and J by 0 bases, and 16 bases separated the two germline ends. The length of the CDR3 is 16 residues. The CDR3 reads CASSAGTGSLNTEAFF. The CDR3 DNA is TGTGCCAGCAGTGCCGGGACGGGTAGTTTGAACACTGAAGCTTTCTTT.

The rearrangement joins TRBV9 to TRBJ1-3; possible D gene TRBD1, 6 bases. Germline CDR1 reads SGDLS; CDR2 reads YYNGEE. V was clipped by 0 bases and J by 2 bases, with 9 bases between them. This CDR3 is 15 amino acids long. The CDR3, as DNA: TGTGCCAGCAGCGTAGCGGCAGGGGCTGGAAACACCATATATTTT. Its protein product is CASSVAAGAGNTIYF.

The chain has TRBV11-1 and TRBJ2-2; 7 bases are a match to TRBD1. This CDR3 is built from 15 residues. The V and J ends lost 5 bases and 4 bases, in that order; junction bases with no gene match: 7. From germline, CDR1 is SGHAT and CDR2 FQDESV (reference sequence). The CDR3 sequence is CASSRDSLFTGELFF. The DNA for the CDR3 is TGTGCCAGCAGCCGGGACAGTCTTTTCACCGGGGAGCTGTTTTTT.

As for this clone: Here the CDR3 omits its conserved ending phenylalanine or tryptophan, so a read error is the likely source. The gene calls are TRBV6-1 and TRBJ1-6; D perhaps matches TRBD1 (6 bases). V shed 4 bases and J shed 9 bases, with 16 bases lying between them. The CDR3 extends over 15 amino acids. Looked up from germline, CDR1 is MNHNS and CDR2 is SASEGT. The CDR3 loop is CASSGGPGQISPLHL. In DNA, the CDR3 is TGTGCCAGCAGTGGAGGGCCGGGACAAATTTCACCCCTCCACCTT.

The chain is built from TRBV27 and TRBJ1-2; TRBD1 aligns across 9 bases. The CDR3 contains 16 residues. After removal of 5 bases from V and 8 bases from J, the junction contained 15 bases not matched to a gene. Germline V gene data show CDR1 as MNHEY and CDR2 as SMNVEV (reference sequence). The CDR3 bases are TGTGCCAGCAGTACAAGACAGGGGGGCGTTTCCAAAGGCTACACCTTC. This gives the protein CASSTRQGGVSKGYTF.

The chain links TRBV2 to TRBJ2-2; 9 nucleotides align to TRBD1. The CDR3 consists of 13 residues. Per the germline V gene, CDR1 is SNHLY and CDR2 is FYNNEI. The V segment lost 11 bases and the J segment 7 bases; nucleotides outside the gene matches: 8. The CDR3 nucleotides are TGTGCCGGCCGGACAGGGGTCGTCGGGGAGCTGTTTTTT. Translated: CAGRTGVVGELFF.

The J gene is TRBJ2-3, the V gene TRBV10-3; tentative D call: TRBD2 (7 bases). The V end was cut by 8 bases, the J end by 3 bases, with 15 bases between. The germline V gene encodes CDR1 ENHRY and CDR2 SYGVKD. The CDR3 spans 14 residues. The CDR3 spells CAIGEGGATDTQYF. Here the CDR3 DNA reads TGTGCCATCGGGGAGGGGGGGGCAACAGATACGCAGTATTTT.

V gene TRBV4-3 combines with J gene TRBJ1-4, with 8 positions matching TRBD1. The CDR3 length is 14 residues. Per the germline V gene, CDR1 is LGHNA and CDR2 is YSLEER. After removal of 3 bases from V and 8 bases from J, the junction contained 5 bases not matched to a gene. CDR3 bases: TGCGCCAGCAGCCAGACAGGGGTGGGGGAAAAACTGTTTTTT. Residues: CASSQTGVGEKLFF.

The chain has TRBV2 and TRBJ1-2, with 9 bases lining up with TRBD1. Germline-derived CDR1 and CDR2 are SNHLY and FYNNEI. With 7 bases clipped from V and 8 bases from J, the junction kept 8 bases outside the gene matches. This CDR3 has 13 amino acids. CDR3 region: CASTVTGGIGYTF. The CDR3 DNA reads as TGTGCCAGCACGGTTACAGGGGGCATAGGCTACACCTTC.

The rearrangement joins TRBV7-3 to TRBJ1-1; 7 nucleotides match TRBD1. CDR1 is SGHTA and CDR2 is FQGTGA in the germline V gene. V lost 0 bases to trimming and J lost 4 bases; unmatched junction nucleotides: 11. The CDR3 has 17 amino acids. The CDR3 spells CASSLTFSLGGGTEAFF. The CDR3, as DNA: TGTGCCAGCAGCTTAACGTTCTCGTTAGGGGGCGGCACTGAAGCTTTCTTT.

The V gene is TRBV7-3, the J gene TRBJ2-5; 7 nucleotides align to TRBD1. CDR3 size: 13 residues. The V and J ends lost 5 bases and 2 bases, in that order; junction bases with no gene match: 2. Germline V gene lookup returns CDR1 SGHTA and CDR2 FQGTGA. CDR3 protein: CASSMGQQETQYF. The CDR3, as DNA: TGTGCCAGCAGCATGGGACAGCAAGAGACCCAGTACTTC.

The rearrangement links TRBV9 to TRBJ2-1, with 7 positions matching TRBD1. The V gene end was trimmed by 0 bases and the J gene end by 3 bases; junction bases not matched to a gene: 0. The V gene's germline CDR1 is SGDLS and CDR2 YYNGEE. The CDR3 length is 14 residues. CDR3 nucleotides: TGTGCCAGCAGCGTAGGGGACAGCTACAATGAGCAGTTCTTC. It translates to CASSVGDSYNEQFF.